This T cell receptor (beta chain) was identified during a study of T cells in Graves' hyperthyroidism and ophthalmopathy. Findings and caveats of the study: Ophthalmopathy prediction by the model preceded onset by a median approximately 6.9 months.

This clonotype was recorded at least ten times. The antigen is unknown. Germline CDR1 and CDR2: SGHRS and YFSETQ. CDR3 length: 16 amino acids. The V end was cut by 4 bases, the J end by 1 base, with 16 bases between. Used for diagnoses were clinical symptoms, serum thyroxine and TRAb, thyroid ultrasound and orbital computed tomography. Predating any ophthalmopathy symptoms, the blood sample was taken at first hyperthyroidism diagnosis. PBMCs stemmed from over 7.5 ml fresh peripheral blood. Amplification of TCR beta CDR3 regions was performed using RNA transcripts as template. First-round RT-PCR with HTBI primers amplified the TCR CDR3 region. Using its own MiXCR run on the multiplex PCR reads, TCRdb lists one record per CDR3 protein. The sample includes 300,000 to 450,000 distinct CDR3 sequences, 13% of them seen just once.

Sequencing was done on a sample of blood. The receptor was isolated from a man aged 25-45 years with Graves' hyperthyroidism that later progressed to Graves' ophthalmopathy. The genes are TRBV5-1 and TRBJ2-3; D is possibly TRBD1 or TRBD2 (5 bases each). CDR3 nucleotides: TGCGCCAGCAGCAACAACGTCGGGGCGGGCACAGATACGCAGTATTTT. It encodes CASSNNVGAGTDTQYF.